This TCR beta chain was recorded in a study of T cell responses to AZD1222 COVID-19 vaccine. Concerning this clone itself: Its antigen is not known.

Using immunoSEQ multiplex PCR, the repertoire was profiled, and TCRdb retains in-frame clones only, with some absent. Among 150,000 to 200,000 clones listed, more than 85% were seen once. The study's findings and limits: Spike was spanned by vaccine-associated CD4 TCRs, with dominance at 160-218 and 743-854. Donors were chiefly white British, with a greater number of females, and clonal diversity was perhaps underestimated.

The clonotype was recovered from an adult in good health. Source: peripheral blood, taken on day 0 of AZD1222 vaccination.

The CDR3 DNA is TGTGCCAGCAGTGTTGGGCCTAGCGAGGAGACCCAGTACTTC. As protein: CASSVGPSEETQYF. The gene calls are TRBV2 and TRBJ2-5; a weak D match, TRBD2 (6 bases). Trimming cost V 4 bases and J 5 bases, with 14 bases left between them. The length of the CDR3 is 14 residues. Germline CDR1 reads SNHLY; CDR2 reads FYNNEI.